The 22 T cell receptor beta chains reported below all come from one sample, sequenced in a study of CD8 T cells in Susac syndrome. Random hexamers served to reverse transcribe about 0.45 to 1 ug RNA. Each CDR3 protein is one row after TCRdb ran MiXCR on the immunoSEQ multiplex PCR reads. Of some 150,000 distinct CDR3 sequences listed, over 85% were seen once; the top ten hold 0.2% to 0.25%. Sequenced sample: CD8+ T cells from PBMCs. The receptor source for this set is a human donor with multiple sclerosis.

Only a few counts were recorded for this clonotype. The rearrangement links TRBV4-1 to TRBJ2-5; 8 bases map to TRBD2. Per the germline V gene, CDR1 is MGHRA and CDR2 is YSYEKL. The CDR3 is 15 residues long. After removal of 2 bases from V and 2 bases from J, the junction contained 4 bases not matched to a gene. Written as DNA, the CDR3 is TGCGCCAGCAGCCAAATAGCGGGGCGGCAAGAGACCCAGTACTTC. It specifies CASSQIAGRQETQYF.

This clonotype was counted once. The chain carries TRBV29-1 and TRBJ2-7; D call uncertain. Trimming left V 4 bases short and J 3 bases short, with 10 bases between. The germline gives CDR1 SQVTM, CDR2 ANQGSEA. This CDR3 is built from 12 residues. The CDR3 DNA reads as TGCAGCGTTGTTGGGGTAGGCTACGAGCAGTACTTC. Encoded protein: CSVVGVGYEQYF.

The gene calls are TRBV9 and TRBJ2-1; D gene unclear. Germline CDR1 reads SGDLS; CDR2 reads YYNGEE. This CDR3 is 11 amino acids long. Trimming pared 0 bases from V and 9 bases from J, leaving 4 bases between. The chain's CDR3 is CASSVDGEQFF. Here the CDR3 DNA reads TGTGCCAGCAGCGTAGATGGTGAGCAGTTCTTC.

The J gene is TRBJ2-1, the V gene TRBV6-2 or TRBV6-3; the match to TRBD2 covers 9 bases. CDR1 is MNHEY and CDR2 is SVGEGT in the germline V gene. J was trimmed by 4 bases and V by 8 bases; bases with no gene match: 3. This CDR3 has 13 amino acids. As DNA, the CDR3 is TGTGCCAGCGGCAGCGGGGGGTACAATGAGCAGTTCTTC. It translates to CASGSGGYNEQFF.

The V gene is TRBV20-1, the J gene TRBJ1-1; D may be TRBD1 (6 bases). Trimming pared 2 bases from V and 4 bases from J, leaving 14 bases between. Germline CDR1 reads DFQATT; CDR2 reads SNEGSKA (reference sequence). CDR3 length equals 14 residues. CDR3 in amino acids: CSARPQGYGTEAFF. The CDR3, as DNA: TGCAGTGCTAGACCACAGGGATATGGCACTGAAGCTTTCTTT.

The chain uses TRBV30 and TRBJ1-1, with D possibly matching TRBD1 (6 bases). In germline, CDR1 is GTSNPN, CDR2 SVGIG (reference sequence). Between the trimmed V and J ends, which lost 7 bases and 5 bases, there was a span of 20 bases. This CDR3 region has 14 residues. The CDR3 DNA is TGTGCCTCGCGATCCGGGGGGCCTGATACTGAAGCTTTCTTT. This encodes CASRSGGPDTEAFF.

The genes are TRBV19 and TRBJ1-2; D possibly corresponds to TRBD1 (6 bases). This CDR3 comprises 13 residues. In germline, CDR1 is LNHDA, CDR2 SQIVND (reference sequence). V was trimmed by 6 bases and J by 4 bases, leaving 12 bases between them. The CDR3 sequence: CASSTGSTYGYTF. The CDR3 DNA is TGTGCCAGTAGCACAGGGTCCACCTATGGCTACACCTTC.

V gene TRBV29-1 combines with J gene TRBJ1-1, with D perhaps matching TRBD1 (6 bases). With 4 bases removed from V and 4 bases from J, the gap between germline ends came to 10 bases. CDR1 SQVTM and CDR2 ANQGSEA come from the germline V gene. The CDR3 is 12 residues long. Written as DNA, the CDR3 is TGCAGCGTTGTAGGGGGTTCCACTGAAGCTTTCTTT. Its translation is CSVVGGSTEAFF.

The chain combines TRBV29-1 with TRBJ2-7; 7 nucleotides line up with TRBD2. The CDR3 covers 15 residues. J gave up 3 bases and V 1 base, and 9 bases lay outside the gene matches. Germline V gene sequence: CDR1 SQVTM, CDR2 ANQGSEA. The CDR3, as DNA: TGCAGCGTTGAAGGCAGTGGGAGGGGAGGCTACGAGCAGTACTTC. This codes for CSVEGSGRGGYEQYF.

The CDR3 sequence: CASSVEGDSNQPQHF. CDR3 nucleotides: TGTGCCAGCAGCGTAGAAGGAGATAGCAATCAGCCCCAGCATTTT. The rearrangement links TRBV9 to TRBJ1-5; D ambiguous. This CDR3 contains 15 residues. The germline V gene encodes CDR1 SGDLS and CDR2 YYNGEE. Between the trimmed V and J ends, which lost 0 bases and 0 bases, there was a span of 7 bases.

The chain couples TRBV29-1 to TRBJ2-7; weak D call: TRBD1 (6 bases). V was shortened by 6 bases and J by 2 bases, with 17 bases between the two germline ends. Germline V CDR1 and CDR2: SQVTM, ANQGSEA. The CDR3 is 14 residues long. The CDR3 coding sequence is TGCAGCGTAAGTGGCAGGGGTACCACCTACGAGCAGTACTTC. Its translation: CSVSGRGTTYEQYF.

The gene calls are TRBV27 and TRBJ2-5; D is undetermined. V lost 5 bases and J 5 bases, leaving 12 bases between the germline ends. CDR1 is MNHEY, CDR2 SMNVEV, per germline (reference sequence). The CDR3 loop spans 13 amino acids. The CDR3 coding sequence is TGTGCCAGCAGTCCCTCCTTGTCGGAGACCCAGTACTTC. The encoded protein is CASSPSLSETQYF.

This chain links TRBV29-1 with TRBJ2-1; TRBD1 aligns across 10 bases. Germline V CDR1 and CDR2: SQVTM, ANQGSEA. The CDR3 is 14 residues long. After removal of 7 bases from V and 4 bases from J, the junction contained 7 bases not matched to a gene. CDR3 loop: CSGWTGGFYNEQFF. Written as DNA, the CDR3 is TGCAGCGGTTGGACAGGGGGTTTTTACAATGAGCAGTTCTTC.

The rearrangement links TRBV7-9 to TRBJ2-1, with D possibly matching TRBD2 (6 bases). Trimming shortened V by 5 bases and J by 14 bases, and 13 bases separated the two germline ends. The CDR3 contains 11 residues. Germline CDR1 and CDR2: SEHNR and FQNEAQ (reference sequence). As DNA, the CDR3 is TGTGCCAGCAGCCGGGGACTTTGGGAGTTCTTC. It specifies CASSRGLWEFF.

The chain combines TRBV13 with TRBJ2-5, with D perhaps given as TRBD1 or TRBD2 (6 bases each). CDR1 and CDR2 (germline): PRHDT, FYEKMQ (reference sequence). Trimming removed 0 bases at V and 4 bases at J, with 9 bases between. The CDR3 length is 14 residues. The DNA for the CDR3 is TGTGCCAGCAGCTTAGGCCCGGGGGCAGAGACCCAGTACTTC. Its translation is CASSLGPGAETQYF.

The genes are TRBV6-2 or TRBV6-3 and TRBJ1-1, with D maybe TRBD1 (6 bases). CDR1 and CDR2 (germline): MNHEY, SVGEGT. Trimming stripped 6 bases from V and 0 bases from J, with 17 bases between. The CDR3 is 16 amino acids. The CDR3 spells CASSRLTTGVNTEAFF. CDR3 in DNA: TGTGCCAGCAGCCGCCTGACGACAGGCGTGAACACTGAAGCTTTCTTT.

The chain has TRBV5-1 and TRBJ2-1, with D perhaps TRBD2 (6 bases). Germline CDR1 reads SGHRS; CDR2 reads YFSETQ. The ends were cut back, 3 bases at V and 7 bases at J, with 11 bases in the middle. This CDR3 has 13 residues. The DNA of the CDR3 is TGCGCCAGCAGCTATAGCGGCGGGAATGAGCAGTTCTTC. This gives the protein CASSYSGGNEQFF.

The CDR3 region has the DNA TGTGCCACCAGCAGCCCCCGGGTCGGGACAGCTGAAGCTTTCTTT. Its protein is CATSSPRVGTAEAFF. The chain recombines TRBV15 with TRBJ1-1; TRBD1 matches at 7 bases. This CDR3 contains 15 residues. Germline V gene data show CDR1 as LNHNV and CDR2 as YYDKDF (reference sequence). Germline trimming cut 3 bases from V and 6 bases from J; bases unmatched to any gene: 10.

This sequence joins TRBV7-6 and TRBJ2-3; 9 nucleotides align to TRBD1. V lost 5 bases and J lost 3; bases outside the gene matches: 6. CDR1 and CDR2 from the germline V gene are SGHVS and FNYEAQ. The CDR3 extends over 15 amino acids. The CDR3 region is CASSPTGGATDTQYF. As DNA, the CDR3 is TGTGCCAGCAGCCCTACAGGGGGCGCGACAGATACGCAGTATTTT.

This chain joins TRBV12-3 or TRBV12-4 and TRBJ2-1, with TRBD2 as a possible D gene (5 bases). The CDR3 runs to 15 residues. V was pared by 5 bases and J by 8 bases, with 19 bases between. The CDR3 DNA follows: TGTGCCAGCAGTCCTAAGAGCGGCCCTACTGATGAGCAGTTCTTC. It translates to CASSPKSGPTDEQFF.

This chain links TRBV10-3 with TRBJ2-7; tentatively, D is TRBD1 or TRBD2 (5 bases each). Looked up from germline, CDR1 is ENHRY and CDR2 is SYGVKD. V was trimmed by 2 bases and J by 7 bases, leaving 9 bases between them. The CDR3 has 12 amino acids. The CDR3 DNA is TGTGCCATCAGTGAGGGGACGTCGGAGCAGTACTTC. This encodes CAISEGTSEQYF.

This sequence joins TRBV30 and TRBJ2-7; the match to TRBD1 covers 8 bases. The CDR3 sequence is 15 residues long. CDR1 GTSNPN and CDR2 SVGIG come from the germline V gene (reference sequence). V dropped 0 bases and J dropped 5; count of bases not matched to a gene: 9. The DNA for the CDR3 is TGTGCCTGGAGTGTTCCCCGGACAGGGCGGCACGAGCAGTACTTC. This encodes CAWSVPRTGRHEQYF.